This T cell receptor beta chain emerged from a study of T cell repertoires and HLA-DP antigens. Study details: Alloreactive CD4+ T cells targeted HLA-DP on transduced HeLa. Versus self, one alloantigen differed at one groove amino acid, the other at nine to eleven. Donor ages ranged from 18-to-29 to 60-to-69; two men, one woman.

Purity of the untouched CD4+ T cells was about 98%. The CDR3 has 13 amino acids. Trimming removed 4 bases from V and 13 bases from J, with 18 bases in between. The V gene's germline CDR1 is SGDLS and CDR2 YYNGEE. Of note for this clone: The antigen is unknown.

Libraries were prepared by immunoSEQ multiplex PCR; TCRdb keeps only in-frame clonotypes and omits some of them. Seen here are about 120,000 clones, nearly 95% observed once, and the top ten hold around 0.3%. Input material: CD4+ T cells from PBMCs. This clonotype originated in a woman under 30 in good health and CMV-seronegative. V is TRBV9 and J is TRBJ1-3; D is perhaps TRBD1 (6 bases). The CDR3 region is CASSPQRGGSIYF. CDR3 nucleotide sequence: TGTGCCAGCAGCCCCCAAAGGGGGGGTAGTATATATTTT.